This paragraph covers one T cell receptor beta chain sequence. As yet, its antigen is unknown. Germline V gene data show CDR1 as SGHVS and CDR2 as FQNEAQ. This CDR3 has 17 residues. J gave up 3 bases and V 1 base, and 6 bases lay outside the gene matches. This entry belongs to a study of OX40 agonist ivuxolimab in advanced cancers. Across the study: Ivuxolimab was administered intravenously to patients at 0.01 to 10 mg/kg every 2 weeks. Cohort: around 79% men, mean age around 60, aged roughly 23 to 90. Notes on the study in general: Expanded clones tended on average to be more numerous among CD8+ T cells than CD4+.

Assay used: immunoSEQ multiplex PCR; TCRdb lists only in-frame clones, some missing. The sample consists of about 58,000 clones, 75% to 90% of them appearing once. This clonotype was obtained from an adult with an advanced solid tumor such as melanoma, head and neck, liver or kidney cancer. This chain uses TRBV7-8 with TRBJ2-1; 10 bases line up with TRBD2. Sequences were derived from CD4+ or CD8+ T cells sorted from blood, sampled in a trial of the OX40 agonist ivuxolimab. DNA for the CDR3: TGTGCCAGCAGCTTAGTATTACCTAGCGGGGGCTACAATGAGCAGTTCTTC. Translating it yields CASSLVLPSGGYNEQFF.